Sequencing of this T cell receptor beta chain was carried out in a study of T cell repertoires in cytomegalovirus infection. Study information: TCR beta signatures that were public indicated CMV infection and matching HLA type. Study-wide results and caveats: Identification of carriers of CMV plus the relevant HLA was achieved through cumulative public TCR beta family frequency. CMV-specific HLA-C-restricted TCR beta clonotypes dominated the ex vivo response.

Points on this clonotype: Its target is unknown. A much larger clone lies a single base off, so this may be a read error.

The CDR3 runs to 17 residues. Germline V gene sequence: CDR1 SGHTA, CDR2 FQGNSA. The V and J ends lost 5 bases and 5 bases, in that order; junction bases with no gene match: 18. One entry per CDR3 protein, called by TCRdb with MiXCR from the reads. The sample comprises 680,000 or so distinct CDR3 sequences, 35% to 40% of which are singletons, and around 2.8% rests with the top ten. The specimen was PBMCs. The J gene is TRBJ2-7, the V gene TRBV7-2; 7 bases are shared with TRBD1. The clonotype originates from a human donor in good health (CMV status not recorded). Some clones in this sample may be carry-over from other donors' samples. The CDR3 DNA reads as TGTGCCAGCAGCCCCCATCTCAAGGACAGGTTCAGTCACGAGCAGTACTTC. It codes for CASSPHLKDRFSHEQYF.